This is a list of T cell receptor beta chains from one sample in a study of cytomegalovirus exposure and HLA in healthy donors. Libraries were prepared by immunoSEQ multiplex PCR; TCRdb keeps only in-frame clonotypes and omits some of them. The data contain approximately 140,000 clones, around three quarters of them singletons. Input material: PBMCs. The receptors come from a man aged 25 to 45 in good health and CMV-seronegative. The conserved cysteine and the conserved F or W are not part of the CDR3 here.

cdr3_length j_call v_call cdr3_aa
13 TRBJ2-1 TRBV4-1 ASSQAWDSYNEQF
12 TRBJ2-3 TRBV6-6 ASIRGGRSDTQY
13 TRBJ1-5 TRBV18 ASSPSAGSNQPQH
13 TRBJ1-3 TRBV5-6 ASSLGTASGNTIY
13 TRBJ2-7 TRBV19 ASSTRQGVTYEQY
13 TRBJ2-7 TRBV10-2 ASSELQGLPYEQY
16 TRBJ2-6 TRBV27 ASSLVGTGRSGANVLT
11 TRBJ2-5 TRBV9 ASSITTGETQY
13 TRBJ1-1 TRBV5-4 ASSSLQIPDTEAF
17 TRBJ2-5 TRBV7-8 ASSLLRKGLAGGRETQY
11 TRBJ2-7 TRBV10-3 AIRGASGYEQY
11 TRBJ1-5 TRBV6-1 ASVETVNQPQH
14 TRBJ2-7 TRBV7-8 ASSLGGATGGYEQY
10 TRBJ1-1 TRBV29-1 SVETGGPEAF
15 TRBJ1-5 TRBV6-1 ASSDGTRRLSNQPQH
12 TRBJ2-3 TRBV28 ASGAAGGTDTQY
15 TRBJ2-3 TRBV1 TSGRDRQPRGTDTQY
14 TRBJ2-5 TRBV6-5 ASSYSIPGGAKTQY
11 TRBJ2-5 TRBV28 ASNRGGWETQY
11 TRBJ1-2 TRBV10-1 ASSFERSGGYT
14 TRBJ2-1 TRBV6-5 ASSFQAGEFYNEQF
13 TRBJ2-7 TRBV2 ASSEPSGSSYEQY
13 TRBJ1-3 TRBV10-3 AISEQGTSGNTIY
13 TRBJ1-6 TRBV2 ASSDQQAGNSPLH
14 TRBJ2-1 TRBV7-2 ASSLYRDSPYNEQF
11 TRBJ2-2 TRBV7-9 ASSSGDTGELF